This TCR beta chain is drawn from a study of T cell responses to AZD1222 COVID-19 vaccine. Sequenced by immunoSEQ multiplex PCR; TCRdb stores in-frame clones only, minus some. Here the sample spans 45,000 to 55,000 clones, around 85% being singletons. Germline V CDR1 and CDR2: SGHTA, FQGNSA. CDR3 length: 17 residues. V was pared by 6 bases and J by 0 bases, with 19 bases between. The sequence was obtained from an adult who received the AZD1222 COVID-19 vaccine. This sequence joins TRBV7-2 and TRBJ2-3, with TRBD2 as a possible D gene (5 bases). Sequencing was performed on peripheral blood, taken 28 days after the second AZD1222 dose. The CDR3 region has the DNA TGTGCCAGCAGGTCCCGCCAGTCCAGCGGCAGCACAGATACGCAGTATTTT. It is translated as CASRSRQSSGSTDTQYF.